A selection of T cell receptor beta chains follows, all from one sample in a study of identical twins. MiXCR, run by TCRdb on the 5' RACE reads, gives a single entry per CDR3 protein. The table records 450,000 to 500,000 distinct CDR3 sequences, roughly an eighth of them present only once. This sample was shared with a second study, whose subject was yellow fever vaccine responses in identical twins.

Material for sequencing was CD4+ T cells sorted from blood. All receptors derive from a young woman in good health. The CDR3 runs from the conserved cysteine through the conserved F or W. The order of the fields is clone size, V gene, D gene, CDR3 protein. D genes are given only for firm matches. Rows may omit the clone size; those that give it use once, few, many or a size class.

few | TRBV20-1 | - | CSFARGLSYEQYF
few | TRBV12-3/TRBV12-4 | - | CASSFQEAVAGANVLTF
few | TRBV7-2 | TRBD1 | CASSLRTGTGGYEQYF
- | TRBV7-2 | - | CASSLASGLAHEQYF
few | TRBV6-1 | - | CASRKGRWGEQYF
- | TRBV4-2 | TRBD1 | CASTSRRGRSEQYF
few | TRBV29-1 | TRBD2 | CSGAGANEQYF
few | TRBV7-7 | TRBD1 | CASSLPDRGEETQYF
- | TRBV6-1 | - | CASSEGHAETQYF
- | TRBV9 | TRBD1 | CASSVEGAALHEQFF
- | TRBV20-1 | - | CSAPRVDLGYEQYF
few | TRBV3-1 | TRBD1 | CASSHPTGPKGYGYTF
- | TRBV29-1 | - | CSVEDRASDEQYF
few | TRBV14 | TRBD2 | CASSPQRERSYNEQFF
many | TRBV12-3/TRBV12-4 | TRBD2 | CASSPGLASNEQFF
many | TRBV10-3 | TRBD2 | CAISDASGRLGLVETQYF
few | TRBV28 | - | CASGENIQYF
- | TRBV9 | - | CASSVGGNQETQYF
- | TRBV28 | - | CASQPSARTDTQYF
many | TRBV4-1 | - | CASSQERAYEQYF